This TCR beta chain was captured by sequencing in a study of blood T cell repertoires in COVID-19. On the study more broadly: Samples came from the United States, Italy and Spain, spanning acute and convalescent COVID-19. The cDNA or gDNA used as material had been derived from T cells, B-cell-depleted T cells, or PBMCs.

In the source study's methods: Amplification with reference gene primers provided the estimates of nucleated cell counts. TCRdb's copy holds only in-frame clones and misses some; the assay was immunoSEQ multiplex PCR. V, J and clone size were drawn from that table, and D and trimming were deduced from the DNA. Here the sample spans fewer than 400,000 clones, around 85% being singletons. Sequenced: peripheral blood. The TCR sequence derives from a woman between 18 and 29 years old with acute or convalescent COVID-19.

CDR3 nucleotides: TGTGCCTGGAGTTTAACAGGGGACGTCCCTCTCGGAGCTTTCTTT. It encodes CAWSLTGDVPLGAFF. This chain uses TRBV30 with TRBJ1-1; 7 bases line up with TRBD1. This CDR3 region has 15 residues. Germline V gene sequence: CDR1 GTSNPN, CDR2 SVGIG (reference sequence). The junction had 16 bases not matched to a gene; V was cut back by 2 bases and J by 10 bases.